The present T cell receptor (beta chain) was sequenced within a study of human T cells and chemical hapten exposure. The CDR3 is 15 amino acids. The V and J ends lost 5 bases and 4 bases respectively, with 15 bases between them. CDR1 is PRHDT and CDR2 is FYEKMQ in the germline V gene (reference sequence). Authors' analysis steps: Samples contained a median of about 96,000 TCRs, with a range of roughly 20,000 to 750,000. TCRdb re-called the RACE reads through MiXCR, storing one row per CDR3 protein. The V and J calls and clone size come from TCRdb's table, not from the authors' own analysis. The sample consists of about 82,000 distinct CDR3 sequences, over 10% of them appearing once. Stated time point: patch test 3, about 24 weeks after DPC sensitization. Treatment: therapeutic diphenylcyclopropenone sensitization with weekly scalp DPC. Blood, whole and unfractionated, served as the source for total RNA extraction.

The V and J genes are TRBV13 and TRBJ1-3, with D perhaps matching TRBD1 (6 bases). The input for sequencing was whole blood, taken in connection with sensitization to the hapten diphenylcyclopropenone (DPC). The clonotype originates from a woman in her forties or fifties with alopecia areata. Some clones in this sample may be carry-over from other donors' samples. The chain's CDR3 is CASSIRQESGNTIYF. The CDR3 region has the DNA TGTGCCAGCAGCATTAGACAGGAGTCAGGAAACACCATATATTTT. Based on the CDR3 plus reference TRBV13 and TRBJ1-3, the full variable domain is AAGVIQSPRHLIKEKRETATLKCYPIPRHDTVYWYQQGPGQDPQFLISFYEKMQSDKGSIPDRFSAQQFSDYHSELNMSSLELGDSALYFCASSIRQESGNTIYFGEGSWLTVV.